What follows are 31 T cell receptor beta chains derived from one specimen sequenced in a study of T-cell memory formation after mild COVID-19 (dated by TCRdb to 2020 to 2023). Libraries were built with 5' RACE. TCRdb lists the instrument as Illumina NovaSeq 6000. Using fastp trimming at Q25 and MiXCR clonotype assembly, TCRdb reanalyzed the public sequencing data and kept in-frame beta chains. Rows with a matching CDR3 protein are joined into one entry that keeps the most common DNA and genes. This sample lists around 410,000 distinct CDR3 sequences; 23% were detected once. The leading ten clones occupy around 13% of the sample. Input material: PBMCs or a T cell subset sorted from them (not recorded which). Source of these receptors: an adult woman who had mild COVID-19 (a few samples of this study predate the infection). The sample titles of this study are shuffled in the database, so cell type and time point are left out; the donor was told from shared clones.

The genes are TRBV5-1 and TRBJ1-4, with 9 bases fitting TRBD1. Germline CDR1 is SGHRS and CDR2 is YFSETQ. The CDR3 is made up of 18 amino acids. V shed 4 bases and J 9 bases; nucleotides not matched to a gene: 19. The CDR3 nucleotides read TGCGCCAGCAGCCCAATGACGATATCCGGGACAGGGACAAAAAAACTGTTTTTT. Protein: CASSPMTISGTGTKKLFF.

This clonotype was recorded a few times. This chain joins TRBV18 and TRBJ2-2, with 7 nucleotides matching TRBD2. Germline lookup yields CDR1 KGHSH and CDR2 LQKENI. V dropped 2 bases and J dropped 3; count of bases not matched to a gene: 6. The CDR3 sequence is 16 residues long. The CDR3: CASSPGAGSHTGELFF. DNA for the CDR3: TGTGCCAGCTCACCAGGAGCGGGAAGCCACACCGGGGAGCTGTTTTTT.

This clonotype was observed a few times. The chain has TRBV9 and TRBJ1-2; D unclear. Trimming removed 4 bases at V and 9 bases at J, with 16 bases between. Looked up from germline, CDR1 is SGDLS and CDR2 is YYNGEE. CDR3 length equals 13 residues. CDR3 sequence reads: CASSPDSNSRYTF. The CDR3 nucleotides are TGTGCCAGCAGCCCTGACTCAAACTCTCGCTACACCTTC. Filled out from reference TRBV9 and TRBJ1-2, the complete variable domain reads DSGVTQTPKHLITATGQRVTLRCSPRSGDLSVYWYQQSLDQGLQFLIQYYNGEERAKGNILERFSAQQFPDLHSELNLSSLELGDSALYFCASSPDSNSRYTFGSGTRLTVV.

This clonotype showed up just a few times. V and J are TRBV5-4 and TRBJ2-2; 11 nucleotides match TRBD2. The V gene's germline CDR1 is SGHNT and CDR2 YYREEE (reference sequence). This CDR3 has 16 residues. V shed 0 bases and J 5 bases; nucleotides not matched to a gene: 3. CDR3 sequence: CASSLGLAGQTGELFF. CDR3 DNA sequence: TGTGCCAGCAGCTTGGGACTAGCGGGGCAAACCGGGGAGCTGTTTTTT.

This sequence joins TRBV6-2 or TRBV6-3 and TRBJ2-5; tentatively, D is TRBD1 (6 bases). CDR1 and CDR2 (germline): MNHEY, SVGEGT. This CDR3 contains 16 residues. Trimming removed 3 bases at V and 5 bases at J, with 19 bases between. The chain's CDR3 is CASSYWGRGMSETQYF. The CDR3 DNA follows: TGTGCCAGCAGTTATTGGGGCAGGGGAATGTCGGAGACCCAGTACTTC.

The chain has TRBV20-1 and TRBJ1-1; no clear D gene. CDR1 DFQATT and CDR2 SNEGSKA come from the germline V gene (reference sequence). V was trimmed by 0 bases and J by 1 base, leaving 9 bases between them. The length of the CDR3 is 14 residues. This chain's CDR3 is CSARDMDSNTEAFF. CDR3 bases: TGCAGTGCTAGAGATATGGATTCGAACACTGAAGCTTTCTTT.

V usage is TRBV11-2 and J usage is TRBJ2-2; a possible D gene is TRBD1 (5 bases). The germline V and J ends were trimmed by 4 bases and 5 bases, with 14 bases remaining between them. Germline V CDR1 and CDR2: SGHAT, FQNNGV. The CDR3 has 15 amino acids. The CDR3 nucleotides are TGTGCCAGCAGCTACCCACCAGGGTTTACCGGGGAGCTGTTTTTT. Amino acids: CASSYPPGFTGELFF.

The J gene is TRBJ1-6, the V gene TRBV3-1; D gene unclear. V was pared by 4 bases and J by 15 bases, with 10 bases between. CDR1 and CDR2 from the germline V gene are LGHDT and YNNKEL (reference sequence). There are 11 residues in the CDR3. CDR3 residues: CASSLRSDLHF. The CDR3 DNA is TGTGCCAGCAGCCTCCGTTCGGACCTCCACTTT.

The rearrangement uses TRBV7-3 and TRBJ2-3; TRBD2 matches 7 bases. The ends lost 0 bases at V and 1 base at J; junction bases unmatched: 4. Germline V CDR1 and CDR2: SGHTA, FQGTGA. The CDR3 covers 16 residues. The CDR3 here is CASSLTTSWGTDTQYF. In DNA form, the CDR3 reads TGTGCCAGCAGCTTAACGACTAGCTGGGGCACAGATACGCAGTATTTT.

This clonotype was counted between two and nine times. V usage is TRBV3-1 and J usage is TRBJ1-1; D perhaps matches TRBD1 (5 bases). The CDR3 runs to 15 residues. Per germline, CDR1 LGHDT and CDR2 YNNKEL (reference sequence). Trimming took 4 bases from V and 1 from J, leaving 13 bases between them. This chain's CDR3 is CASSPEAGRNTEAFF. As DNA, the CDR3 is TGTGCCAGCAGCCCCGAAGCAGGGAGGAACACTGAAGCTTTCTTT.

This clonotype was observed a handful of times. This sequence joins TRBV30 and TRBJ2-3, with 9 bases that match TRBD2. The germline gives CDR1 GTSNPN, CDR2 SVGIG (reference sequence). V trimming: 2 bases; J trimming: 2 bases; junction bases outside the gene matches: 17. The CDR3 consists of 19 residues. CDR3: CAWSLVEAGGQYITDTQYF. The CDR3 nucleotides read TGTGCCTGGAGTCTCGTCGAAGCGGGAGGACAATATATCACAGATACGCAGTATTTT.

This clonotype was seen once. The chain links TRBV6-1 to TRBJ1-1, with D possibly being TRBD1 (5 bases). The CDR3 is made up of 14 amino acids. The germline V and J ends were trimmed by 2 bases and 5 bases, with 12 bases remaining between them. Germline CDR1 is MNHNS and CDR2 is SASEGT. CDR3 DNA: TGTGCCAGCAGTGAACGGGGGAAGGGAACTGAAGCTTTCTTT. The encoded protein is CASSERGKGTEAFF.

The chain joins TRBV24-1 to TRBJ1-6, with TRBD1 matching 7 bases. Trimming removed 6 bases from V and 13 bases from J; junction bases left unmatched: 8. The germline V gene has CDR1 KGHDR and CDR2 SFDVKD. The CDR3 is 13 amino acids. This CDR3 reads CATSSGTGEPLHF. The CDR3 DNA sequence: TGTGCCACCAGTTCGGGTACAGGGGAGCCCCTCCACTTT.

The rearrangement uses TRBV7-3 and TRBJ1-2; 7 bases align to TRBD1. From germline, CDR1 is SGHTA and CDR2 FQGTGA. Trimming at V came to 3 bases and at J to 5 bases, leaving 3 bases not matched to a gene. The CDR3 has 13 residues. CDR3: CASSLEGAYGYTF. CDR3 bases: TGTGCCAGCAGCTTGGAGGGGGCATATGGCTACACCTTC.

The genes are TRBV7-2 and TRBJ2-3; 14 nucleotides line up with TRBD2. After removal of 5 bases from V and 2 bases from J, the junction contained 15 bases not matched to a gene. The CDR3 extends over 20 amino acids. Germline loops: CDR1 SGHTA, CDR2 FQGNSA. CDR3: CASSARLRGLAGVHTDTQYF. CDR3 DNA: TGTGCCAGCAGCGCCCGCCTACGGGGACTAGCGGGGGTACACACAGATACGCAGTATTTT.

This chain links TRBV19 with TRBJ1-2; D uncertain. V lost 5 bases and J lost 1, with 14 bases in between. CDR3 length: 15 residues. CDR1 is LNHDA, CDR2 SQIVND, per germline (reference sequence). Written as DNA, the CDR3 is TGTGCCAGTAGTTACGACCACTTCTTTAACTATGGCTACACCTTC. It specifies CASSYDHFFNYGYTF.

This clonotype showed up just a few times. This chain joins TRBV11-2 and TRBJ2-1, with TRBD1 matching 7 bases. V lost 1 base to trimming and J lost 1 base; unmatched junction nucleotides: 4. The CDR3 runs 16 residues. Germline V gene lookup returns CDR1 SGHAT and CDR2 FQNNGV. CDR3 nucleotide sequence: TGTGCCAGCAGCTTAGGGGTACAGGGGTCCTACAATGAGCAGTTCTTC. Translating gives CASSLGVQGSYNEQFF.

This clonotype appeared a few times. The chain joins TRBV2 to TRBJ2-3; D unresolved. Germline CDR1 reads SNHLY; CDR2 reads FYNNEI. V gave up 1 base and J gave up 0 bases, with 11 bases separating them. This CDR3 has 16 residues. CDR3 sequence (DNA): TGTGCCAGCAGTGAAGTCTCTCGGATGAGCACAGATACGCAGTATTTT. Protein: CASSEVSRMSTDTQYF.

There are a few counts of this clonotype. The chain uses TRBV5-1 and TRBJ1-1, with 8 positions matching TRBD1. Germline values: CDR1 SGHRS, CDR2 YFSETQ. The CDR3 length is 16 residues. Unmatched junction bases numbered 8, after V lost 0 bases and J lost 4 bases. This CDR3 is CASSLVAGGIITEAFF. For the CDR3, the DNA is TGCGCCAGCAGCTTGGTGGCAGGGGGCATCATCACTGAAGCTTTCTTT. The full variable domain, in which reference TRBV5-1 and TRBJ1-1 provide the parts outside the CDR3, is KAGVTQTPRYLIKTRGQQVTLSCSPISGHRSVSWYQQTPGQGLQFLFEYFSETQRNKGNFPGRFSGRQFSNSRSEMNVSTLELGDSALYLCASSLVAGGIITEAFFGQGTRLTVV.

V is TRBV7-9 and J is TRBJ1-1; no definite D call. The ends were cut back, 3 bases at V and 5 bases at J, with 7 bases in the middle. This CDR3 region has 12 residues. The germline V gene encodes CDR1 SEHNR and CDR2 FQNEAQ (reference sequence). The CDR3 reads CASSLDPTEAFF. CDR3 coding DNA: TGTGCCAGCAGCTTGGATCCGACTGAAGCTTTCTTT. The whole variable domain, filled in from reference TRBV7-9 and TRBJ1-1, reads DTGVSQNPRHKITKRGQNVTFRCDPISEHNRLYWYRQTLGQGPEFLTYFQNEAQLEKSRLLSDRFSAERPKGSFSTLEIQRTEQGDSAMYLCASSLDPTEAFFGQGTRLTVV.

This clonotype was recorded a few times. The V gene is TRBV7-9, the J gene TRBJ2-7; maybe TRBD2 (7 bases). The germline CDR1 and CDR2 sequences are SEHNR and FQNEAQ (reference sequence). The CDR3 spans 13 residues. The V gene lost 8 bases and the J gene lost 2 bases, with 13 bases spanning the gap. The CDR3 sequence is CASGRGGTYEQYF. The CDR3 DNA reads TGTGCCAGCGGTCGCGGGGGCACCTACGAGCAGTACTTC.

The CDR3 reads CATQSNEQFF. The CDR3, as DNA: TGTGCCACCCAGTCGAATGAGCAGTTCTTC. The V gene is TRBV28, the J gene TRBJ2-1; D is ambiguous. The CDR3 length is 10 residues. V shed 10 bases and J shed 7 bases, with 8 bases lying between them. CDR1 MDHEN and CDR2 SYDVKM come from the germline V gene.

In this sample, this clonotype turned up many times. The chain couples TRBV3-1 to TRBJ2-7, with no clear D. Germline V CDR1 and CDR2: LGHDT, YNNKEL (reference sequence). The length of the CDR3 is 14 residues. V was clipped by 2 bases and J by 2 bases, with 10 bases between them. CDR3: CASSQTDRAYEQYF. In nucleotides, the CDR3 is TGTGCCAGCAGCCAAACTGACCGAGCCTACGAGCAGTACTTC.

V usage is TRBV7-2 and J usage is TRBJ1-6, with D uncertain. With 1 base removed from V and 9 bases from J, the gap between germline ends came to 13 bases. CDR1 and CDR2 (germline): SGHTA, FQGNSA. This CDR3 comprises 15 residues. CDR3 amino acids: CASSLEGSGSSPLHF. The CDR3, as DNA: TGTGCCAGCAGCTTAGAAGGGTCGGGCAGTTCACCCCTCCACTTT.

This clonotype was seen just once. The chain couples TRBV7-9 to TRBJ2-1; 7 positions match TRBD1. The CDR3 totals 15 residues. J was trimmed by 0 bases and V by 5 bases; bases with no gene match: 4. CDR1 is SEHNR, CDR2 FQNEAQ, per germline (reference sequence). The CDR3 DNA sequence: TGTGCCAGCAGCCAACAGGGGCCCTCCTACAATGAGCAGTTCTTC. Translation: CASSQQGPSYNEQFF.

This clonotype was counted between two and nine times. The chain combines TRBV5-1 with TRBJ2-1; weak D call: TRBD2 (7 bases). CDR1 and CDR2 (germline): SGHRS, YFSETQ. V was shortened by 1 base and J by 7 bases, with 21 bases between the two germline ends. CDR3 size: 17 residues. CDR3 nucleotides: TGCGCCAGCAGCTTGCGTGGGGGCGGGAGATTGGCGAATGAGCAGTTCTTC. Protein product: CASSLRGGGRLANEQFF.

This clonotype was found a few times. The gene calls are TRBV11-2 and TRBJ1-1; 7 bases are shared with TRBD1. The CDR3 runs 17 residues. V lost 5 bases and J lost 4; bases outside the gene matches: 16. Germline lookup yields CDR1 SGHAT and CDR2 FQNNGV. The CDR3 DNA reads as TGTGCCAGCAGCCTAGGACGAGGGGGCGGCCGGGGCACTGAAGCTTTCTTT. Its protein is CASSLGRGGGRGTEAFF.

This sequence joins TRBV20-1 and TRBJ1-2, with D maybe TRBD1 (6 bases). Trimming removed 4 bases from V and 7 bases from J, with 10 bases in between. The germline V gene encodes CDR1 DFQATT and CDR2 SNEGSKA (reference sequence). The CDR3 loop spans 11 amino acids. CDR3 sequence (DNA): TGCAGTGCTACACAGGGCAGTGGCTACACCTTC. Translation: CSATQGSGYTF.

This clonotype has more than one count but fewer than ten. The CDR3 reads CASSPSDRGREQYF. CDR3 bases: TGTGCCAGCAGCCCGTCGGACAGGGGGCGCGAGCAGTACTTC. The rearrangement links TRBV3-1 to TRBJ2-7; the match to TRBD1 covers 11 bases. Germline CDR1 reads LGHDT; CDR2 reads YNNKEL (reference sequence). This CDR3 has 14 amino acids. V was clipped by 4 bases and J by 6 bases; unmatched bases: 5.

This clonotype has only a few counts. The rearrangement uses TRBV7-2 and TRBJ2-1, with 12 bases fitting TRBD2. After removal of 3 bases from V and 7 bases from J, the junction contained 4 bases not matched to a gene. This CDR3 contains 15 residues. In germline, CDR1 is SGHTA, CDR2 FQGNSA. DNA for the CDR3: TGTGCCAGCAGCTTCACTAGCGGGGGGTCTAATGAGCAGTTCTTC. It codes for CASSFTSGGSNEQFF.

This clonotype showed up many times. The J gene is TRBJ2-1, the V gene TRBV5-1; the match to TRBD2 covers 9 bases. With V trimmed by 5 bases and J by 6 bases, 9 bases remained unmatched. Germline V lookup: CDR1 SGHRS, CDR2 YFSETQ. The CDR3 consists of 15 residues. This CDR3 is CASRAGTSPLNEQFF. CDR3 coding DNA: TGCGCCAGCAGGGCCGGGACTAGCCCCCTCAATGAGCAGTTCTTC.